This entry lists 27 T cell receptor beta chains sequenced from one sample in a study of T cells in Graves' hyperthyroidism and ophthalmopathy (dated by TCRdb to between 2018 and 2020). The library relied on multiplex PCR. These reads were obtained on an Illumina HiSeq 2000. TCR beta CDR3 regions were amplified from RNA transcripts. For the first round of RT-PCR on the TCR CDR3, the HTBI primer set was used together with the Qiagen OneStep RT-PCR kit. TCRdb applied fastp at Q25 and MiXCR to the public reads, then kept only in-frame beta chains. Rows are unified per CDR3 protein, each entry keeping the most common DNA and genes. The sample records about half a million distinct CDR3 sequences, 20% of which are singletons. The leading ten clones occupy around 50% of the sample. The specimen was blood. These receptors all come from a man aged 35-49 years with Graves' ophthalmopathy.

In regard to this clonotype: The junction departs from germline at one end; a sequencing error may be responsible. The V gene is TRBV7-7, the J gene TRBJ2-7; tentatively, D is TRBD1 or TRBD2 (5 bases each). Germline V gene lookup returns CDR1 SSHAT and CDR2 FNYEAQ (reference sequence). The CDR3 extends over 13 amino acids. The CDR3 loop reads CASSPGTGFAQYF. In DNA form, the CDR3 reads TGTGCTAGCAGCCCGGGGACCGGGTTTGCGCAGTACTTC.

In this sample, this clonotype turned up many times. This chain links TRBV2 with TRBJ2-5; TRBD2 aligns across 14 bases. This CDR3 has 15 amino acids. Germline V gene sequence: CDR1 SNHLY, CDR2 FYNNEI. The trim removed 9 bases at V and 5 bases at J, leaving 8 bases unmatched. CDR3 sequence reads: CASMTSGGALETQYF. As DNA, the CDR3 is TGTGCCAGTATGACTAGCGGGGGGGCCCTGGAGACCCAGTACTTC.

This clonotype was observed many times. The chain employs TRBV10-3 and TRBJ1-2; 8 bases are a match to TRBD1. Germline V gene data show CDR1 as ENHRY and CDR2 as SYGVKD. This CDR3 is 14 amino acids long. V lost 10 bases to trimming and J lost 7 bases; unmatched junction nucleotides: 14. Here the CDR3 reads CATGGGQGAAGYTF. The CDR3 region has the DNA TGTGCCACCGGGGGAGGGCAGGGGGCTGCTGGCTACACCTTC.

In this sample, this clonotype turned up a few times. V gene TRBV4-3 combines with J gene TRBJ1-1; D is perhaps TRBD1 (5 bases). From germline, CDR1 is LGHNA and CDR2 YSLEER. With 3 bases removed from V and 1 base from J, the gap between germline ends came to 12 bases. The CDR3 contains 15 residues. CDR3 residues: CASSQGGVGNTEAFF. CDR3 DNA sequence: TGCGCCAGCAGCCAGGGGGGGGTGGGGAACACTGAAGCTTTCTTT.

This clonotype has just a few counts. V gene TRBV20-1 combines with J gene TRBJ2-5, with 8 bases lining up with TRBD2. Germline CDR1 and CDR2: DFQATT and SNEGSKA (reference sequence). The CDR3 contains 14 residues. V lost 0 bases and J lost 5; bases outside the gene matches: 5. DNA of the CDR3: TGCAGTGCTAGAGACGGGGGGGGTCAGGAGACCCAGTACTTC. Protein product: CSARDGGGQETQYF.

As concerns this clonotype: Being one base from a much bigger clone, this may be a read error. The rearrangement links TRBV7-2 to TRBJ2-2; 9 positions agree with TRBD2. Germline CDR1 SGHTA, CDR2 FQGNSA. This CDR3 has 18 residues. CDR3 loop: CASSFLWALAGNTWELFF. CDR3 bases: TGTGCCAGCAGCTTTCTCTGGGCGCTAGCGGGAAACACCTGGGAGCTGTTTTTT.

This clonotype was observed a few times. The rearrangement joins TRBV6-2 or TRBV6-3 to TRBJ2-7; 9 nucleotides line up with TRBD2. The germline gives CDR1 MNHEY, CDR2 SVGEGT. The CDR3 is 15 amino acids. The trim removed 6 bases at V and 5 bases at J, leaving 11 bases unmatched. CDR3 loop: CASRGHSGGSNEQYF. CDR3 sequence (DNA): TGTGCCAGCAGGGGACATAGCGGGGGAAGTAACGAGCAGTACTTC.

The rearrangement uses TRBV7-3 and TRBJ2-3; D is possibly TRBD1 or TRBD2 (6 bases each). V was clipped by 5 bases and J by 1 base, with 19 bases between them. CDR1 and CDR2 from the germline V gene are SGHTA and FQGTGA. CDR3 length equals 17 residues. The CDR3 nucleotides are TGTGCCAGCAGCGTCACATCGGGGGCATTCCGCACAGATACGCAGTATTTT. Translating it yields CASSVTSGAFRTDTQYF.

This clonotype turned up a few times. The CDR3 is CSATPPRGNSPLHF. The CDR3 region has the DNA TGCAGTGCAACGCCCCCCAGGGGAAATTCACCCCTCCACTTT. The gene calls are TRBV20-1 and TRBJ1-6; D may be TRBD1 (6 bases). Deletions cut 6 bases from V and 7 bases from J, with 16 bases between. Germline assignment: CDR1 DFQATT and CDR2 SNEGSKA (reference sequence). The CDR3 has 14 amino acids.

The CDR3 DNA sequence: TGTGCCACCAGTGACCAGACTAGCGGGAGTGCCCACAATGAGCAGTTCTTC. Residues: CATSDQTSGSAHNEQFF. V and J are TRBV24-1 and TRBJ2-1; 12 bases fit TRBD2. Trimming at V came to 4 bases and at J to 5 bases, leaving 8 bases not matched to a gene. The CDR3 is 17 residues long. Germline CDR1 KGHDR, CDR2 SFDVKD.

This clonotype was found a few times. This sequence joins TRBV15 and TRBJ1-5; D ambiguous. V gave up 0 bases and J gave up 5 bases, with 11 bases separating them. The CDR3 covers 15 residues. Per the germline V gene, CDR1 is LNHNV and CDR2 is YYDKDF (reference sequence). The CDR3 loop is CATSRDKGSYQPQHF. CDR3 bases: TGTGCCACCAGCAGAGATAAGGGATCCTATCAGCCCCAGCATTTT.

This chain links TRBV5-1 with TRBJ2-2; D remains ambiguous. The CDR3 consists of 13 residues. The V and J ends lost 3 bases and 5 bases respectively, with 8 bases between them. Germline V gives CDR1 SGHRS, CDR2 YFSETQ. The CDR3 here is CASSSMVTGELFF. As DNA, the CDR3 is TGCGCCAGCAGCTCGATGGTGACCGGGGAGCTGTTTTTT.

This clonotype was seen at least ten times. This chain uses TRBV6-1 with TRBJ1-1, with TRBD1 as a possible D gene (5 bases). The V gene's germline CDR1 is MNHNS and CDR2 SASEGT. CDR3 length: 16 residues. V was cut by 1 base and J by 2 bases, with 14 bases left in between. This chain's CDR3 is CASSEGGGRGNTEAFF. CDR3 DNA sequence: TGTGCCAGCAGTGAAGGTGGGGGGAGGGGAAACACTGAAGCTTTCTTT.

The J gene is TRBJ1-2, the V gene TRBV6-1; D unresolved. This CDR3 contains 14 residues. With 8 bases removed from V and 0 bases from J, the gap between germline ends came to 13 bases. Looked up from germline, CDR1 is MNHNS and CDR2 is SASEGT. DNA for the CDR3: TGTGCCAGCTTTGGGAGGGCACCTAACTATGGCTACACCTTC. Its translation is CASFGRAPNYGYTF.

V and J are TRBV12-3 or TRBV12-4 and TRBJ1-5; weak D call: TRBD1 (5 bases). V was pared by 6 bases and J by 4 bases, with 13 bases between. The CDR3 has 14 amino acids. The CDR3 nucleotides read TGTGCCAGCAGGCGCGGGGCGGGAAATCAGCCCCAGCATTTT. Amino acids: CASRRGAGNQPQHF.

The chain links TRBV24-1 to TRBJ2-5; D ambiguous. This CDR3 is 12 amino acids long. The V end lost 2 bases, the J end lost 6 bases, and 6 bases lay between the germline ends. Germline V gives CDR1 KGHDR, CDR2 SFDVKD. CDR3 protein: CATSDYSQTQYF. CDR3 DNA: TGTGCCACCAGTGATTACTCGCAGACCCAGTACTTC.

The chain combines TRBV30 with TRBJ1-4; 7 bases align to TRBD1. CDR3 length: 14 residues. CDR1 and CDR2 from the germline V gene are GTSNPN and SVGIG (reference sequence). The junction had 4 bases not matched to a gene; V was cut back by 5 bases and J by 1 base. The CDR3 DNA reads TGTGCCTGGCTGAACAGGGGAACTAATGAAAAACTGTTTTTT. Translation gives CAWLNRGTNEKLFF.

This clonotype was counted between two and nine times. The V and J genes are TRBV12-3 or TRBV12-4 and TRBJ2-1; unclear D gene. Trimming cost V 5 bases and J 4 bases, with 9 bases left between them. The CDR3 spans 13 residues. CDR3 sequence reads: CASSLDFYNEQFF. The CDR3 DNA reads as TGTGCCAGCAGTCTCGACTTTTACAATGAGCAGTTCTTC.

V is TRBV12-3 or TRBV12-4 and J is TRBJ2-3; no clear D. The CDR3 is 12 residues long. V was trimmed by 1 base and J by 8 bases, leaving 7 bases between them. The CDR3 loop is CASSLGQVTQYF. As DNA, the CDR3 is TGTGCCAGCAGTTTAGGCCAGGTTACGCAGTATTTT.

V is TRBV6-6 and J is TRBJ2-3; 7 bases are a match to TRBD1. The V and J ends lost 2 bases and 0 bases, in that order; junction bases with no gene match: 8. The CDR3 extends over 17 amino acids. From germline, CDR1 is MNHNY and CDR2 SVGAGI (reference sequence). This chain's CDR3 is CASSYKTGWWSTDTQYF. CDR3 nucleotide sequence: TGTGCCAGCAGTTACAAGACAGGGTGGTGGAGCACAGATACGCAGTATTTT.

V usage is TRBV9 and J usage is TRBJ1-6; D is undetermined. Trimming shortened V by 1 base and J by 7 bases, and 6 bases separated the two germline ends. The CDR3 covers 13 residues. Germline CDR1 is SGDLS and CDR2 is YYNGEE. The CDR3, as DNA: TGTGCCAGCAGCGTATCGGAAAATTCACCCCTCCACTTT. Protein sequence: CASSVSENSPLHF.

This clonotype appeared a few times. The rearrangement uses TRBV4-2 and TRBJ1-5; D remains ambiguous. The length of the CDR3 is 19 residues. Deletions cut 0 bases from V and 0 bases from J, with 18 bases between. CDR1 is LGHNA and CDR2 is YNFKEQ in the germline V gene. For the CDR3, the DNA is TGTGCCAGCAGCCAAGATCTCTCGATAGGGTTGTATAGCAATCAGCCCCAGCATTTT. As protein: CASSQDLSIGLYSNQPQHF.

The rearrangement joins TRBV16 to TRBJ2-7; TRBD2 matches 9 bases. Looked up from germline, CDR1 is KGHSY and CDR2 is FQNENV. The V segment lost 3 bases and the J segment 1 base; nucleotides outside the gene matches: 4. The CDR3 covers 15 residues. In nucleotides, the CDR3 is TGTGCCAGCAGCCAGGCGGGAGGGCCTTCCTACGAGCAGTACTTC. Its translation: CASSQAGGPSYEQYF.

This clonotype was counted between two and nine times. The CDR3 spells CASSQQGSYGYTF. CDR3 in DNA: TGTGCCAGTAGTCAACAGGGGAGCTATGGCTACACCTTC. The chain recombines TRBV19 with TRBJ1-2; TRBD1 matches 7 bases. V shed 5 bases and J 4 bases; nucleotides not matched to a gene: 4. The length of the CDR3 is 13 residues. The V gene's germline CDR1 is LNHDA and CDR2 SQIVND (reference sequence).

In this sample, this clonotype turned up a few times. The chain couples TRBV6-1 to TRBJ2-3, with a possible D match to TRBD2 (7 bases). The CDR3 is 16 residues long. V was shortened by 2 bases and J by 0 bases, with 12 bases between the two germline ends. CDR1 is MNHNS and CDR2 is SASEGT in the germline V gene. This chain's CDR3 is CASSESGGVSTDTQYF. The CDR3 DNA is TGTGCCAGCAGTGAATCGGGGGGCGTTAGCACAGATACGCAGTATTTT.

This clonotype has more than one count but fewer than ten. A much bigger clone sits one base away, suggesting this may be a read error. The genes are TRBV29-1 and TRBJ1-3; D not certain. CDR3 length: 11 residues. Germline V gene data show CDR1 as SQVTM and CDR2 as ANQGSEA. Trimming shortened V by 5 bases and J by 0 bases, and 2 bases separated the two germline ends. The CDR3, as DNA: TGCAGCGTTCCCTCTGGAAACACCATATATTTT. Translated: CSVPSGNTIYF. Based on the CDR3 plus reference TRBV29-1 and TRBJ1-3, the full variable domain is SAVISQKPSRDICQRGTSLTIQCQVDSQVTMMFWYRQQPGQSLTLIATANQGSEATYESGFVIDKFPISRPNLTFSTLTVSNMSPEDSSIYLCSVPSGNTIYFGEGSWLTVV.

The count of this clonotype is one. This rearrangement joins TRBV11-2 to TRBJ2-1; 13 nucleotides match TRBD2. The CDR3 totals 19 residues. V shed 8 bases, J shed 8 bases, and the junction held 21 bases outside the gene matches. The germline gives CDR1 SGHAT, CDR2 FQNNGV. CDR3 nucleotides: TGTGCCAGCGGATACCCCCCTACCGGGACTAGCGGGATCTCTTATGAGCAGTTCTTC. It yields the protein CASGYPPTGTSGISYEQFF.